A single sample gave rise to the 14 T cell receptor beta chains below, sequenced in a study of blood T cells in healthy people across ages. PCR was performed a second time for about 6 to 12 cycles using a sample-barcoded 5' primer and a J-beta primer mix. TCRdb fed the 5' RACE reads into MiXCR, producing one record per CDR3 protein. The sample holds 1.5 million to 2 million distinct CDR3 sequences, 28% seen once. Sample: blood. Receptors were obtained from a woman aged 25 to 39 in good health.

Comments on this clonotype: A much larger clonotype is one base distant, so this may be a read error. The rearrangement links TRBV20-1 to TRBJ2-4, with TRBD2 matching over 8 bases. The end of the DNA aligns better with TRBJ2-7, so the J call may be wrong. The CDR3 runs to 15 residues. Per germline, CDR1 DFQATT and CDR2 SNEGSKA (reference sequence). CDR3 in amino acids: CGARDRSGRKYEQYF. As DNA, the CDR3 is TGCGGTGCTAGAGATCGGAGCGGGAGAAAATACGAGCAGTACTTC.

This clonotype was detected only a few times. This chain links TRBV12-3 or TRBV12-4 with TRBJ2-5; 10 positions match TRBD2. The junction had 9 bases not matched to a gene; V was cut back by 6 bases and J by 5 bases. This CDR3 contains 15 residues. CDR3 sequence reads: CASSPTSGKFETQYF. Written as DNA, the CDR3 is TGTGCCAGCAGCCCTACTAGCGGGAAGTTCGAGACCCAGTACTTC.

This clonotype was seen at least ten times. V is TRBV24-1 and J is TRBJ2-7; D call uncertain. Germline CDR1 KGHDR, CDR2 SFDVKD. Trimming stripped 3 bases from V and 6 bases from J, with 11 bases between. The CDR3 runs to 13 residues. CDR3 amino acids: CATSDMKPCEQYF. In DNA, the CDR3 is TGTGCCACCAGTGATATGAAGCCTTGCGAGCAGTACTTC.

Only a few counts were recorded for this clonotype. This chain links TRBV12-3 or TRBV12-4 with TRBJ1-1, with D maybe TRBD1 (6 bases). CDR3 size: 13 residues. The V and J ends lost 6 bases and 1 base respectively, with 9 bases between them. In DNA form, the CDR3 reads TGTGCCAGCAGGGGGACAAGGAACACTGAAGCTTTCTTT. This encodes CASRGTRNTEAFF.

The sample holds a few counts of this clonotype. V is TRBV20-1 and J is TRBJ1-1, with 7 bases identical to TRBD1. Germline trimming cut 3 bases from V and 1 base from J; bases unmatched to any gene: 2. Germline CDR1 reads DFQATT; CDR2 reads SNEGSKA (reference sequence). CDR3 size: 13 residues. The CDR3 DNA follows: TGCAGTGCTAGGAGGACAGGGAACACTGAAGCTTTCTTT. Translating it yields CSARRTGNTEAFF.

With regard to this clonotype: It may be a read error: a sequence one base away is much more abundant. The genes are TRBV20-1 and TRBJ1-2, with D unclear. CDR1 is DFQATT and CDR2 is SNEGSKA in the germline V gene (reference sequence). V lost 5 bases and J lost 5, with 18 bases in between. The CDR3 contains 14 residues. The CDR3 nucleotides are TGCAGTGCTCCCGGTGGGAGGGCTACATATGGCTACACCTTC. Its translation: CSAPGGRATYGYTF.

This CDR3 is CASSVGQTANEKLFF. The CDR3 bases are TGTGCCAGCAGCGTGGGACAGACAGCTAATGAAAAACTGTTTTTT. The rearrangement uses TRBV9 and TRBJ1-4, with 7 bases aligning to TRBD1. There are 15 residues in the CDR3. The V segment lost 2 bases and the J segment 3 bases; nucleotides outside the gene matches: 4. The germline CDR1 and CDR2 sequences are SGDLS and YYNGEE.

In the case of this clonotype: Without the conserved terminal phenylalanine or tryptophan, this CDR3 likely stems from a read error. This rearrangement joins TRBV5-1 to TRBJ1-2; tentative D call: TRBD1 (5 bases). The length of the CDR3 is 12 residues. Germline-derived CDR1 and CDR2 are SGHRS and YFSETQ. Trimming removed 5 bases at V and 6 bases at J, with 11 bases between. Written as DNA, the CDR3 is TGCGCCAGCAGAGAAGGGGTAGATGGCTACACCTGC. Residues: CASREGVDGYTC.

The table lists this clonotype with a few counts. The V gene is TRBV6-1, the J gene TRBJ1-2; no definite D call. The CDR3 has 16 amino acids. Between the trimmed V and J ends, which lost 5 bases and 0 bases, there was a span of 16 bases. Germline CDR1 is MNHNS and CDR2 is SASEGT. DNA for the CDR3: TGTGCCAGCAGTCCGACAACGATCCGCTCTAACTATGGCTACACCTTC. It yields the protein CASSPTTIRSNYGYTF.

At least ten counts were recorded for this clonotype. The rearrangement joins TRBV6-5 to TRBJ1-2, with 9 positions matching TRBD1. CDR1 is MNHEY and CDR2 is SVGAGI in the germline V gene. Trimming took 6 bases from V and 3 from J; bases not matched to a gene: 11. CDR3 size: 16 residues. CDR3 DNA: TGTGCCAGCAGCTCCCCCGGGACAGGGAAGGACTATGGCTACACCTTC. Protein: CASSSPGTGKDYGYTF.

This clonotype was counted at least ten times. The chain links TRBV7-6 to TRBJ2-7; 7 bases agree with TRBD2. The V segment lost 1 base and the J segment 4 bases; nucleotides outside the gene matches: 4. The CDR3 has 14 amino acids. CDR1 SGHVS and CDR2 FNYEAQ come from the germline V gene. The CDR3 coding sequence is TGTGCCAGCAGCTTAGACGGGGAGGGGTACGAGCAGTACTTC. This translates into CASSLDGEGYEQYF.

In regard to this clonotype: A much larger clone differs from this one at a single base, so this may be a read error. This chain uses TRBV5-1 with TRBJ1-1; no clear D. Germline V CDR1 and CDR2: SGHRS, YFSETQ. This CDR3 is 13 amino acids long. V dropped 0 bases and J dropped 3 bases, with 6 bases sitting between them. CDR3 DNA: TGCGCCAGCAGCTTGGCCGACGACACTGAAGCTTTCTTT. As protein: CASSLADDTEAFF.

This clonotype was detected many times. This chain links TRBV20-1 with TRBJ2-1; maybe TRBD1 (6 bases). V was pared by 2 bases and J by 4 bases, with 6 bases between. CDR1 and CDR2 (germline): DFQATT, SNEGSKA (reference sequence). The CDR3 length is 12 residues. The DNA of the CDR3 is TGCAGTGCTAGACAGGGGTACAATGAGCAGTTCTTC. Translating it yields CSARQGYNEQFF.

The CDR3 DNA follows: TGTGCCAGCAGCGTAGAAGGCAGGGAGGGCGAAAAACTGTTTTTT. It codes for CASSVEGREGEKLFF. V usage is TRBV9 and J usage is TRBJ1-4, with a possible D match to TRBD1 (5 bases). CDR1 SGDLS and CDR2 YYNGEE come from the germline V gene. V was trimmed by 0 bases and J by 8 bases, leaving 14 bases between them. The CDR3 has 15 residues. Using reference TRBV9 and TRBJ1-4 for the parts outside the CDR3, the full variable domain is DSGVTQTPKHLITATGQRVTLRCSPRSGDLSVYWYQQSLDQGLQFLIQYYNGEERAKGNILERFSAQQFPDLHSELNLSSLELGDSALYFCASSVEGREGEKLFFGSGTQLSVL.